The 31 T cell receptor beta chains in this list originate from one sample, sequenced in a study of blood T cell repertoires in COVID-19. Method: immunoSEQ multiplex PCR; TCRdb's copy keeps in-frame clones and lacks some. The sample lists around 300,000 clones, 70% to 90% seen once, with 5.3% in the top ten. What was sequenced was PBMCs or T cells enriched from blood (not recorded which). The source of these receptors is a woman younger than 45 who had recovered from COVID-19.

To note about this clone: A much bigger clone sits one base away, suggesting this may be a read error. The V gene is TRBV25-1, the J gene TRBJ1-1; tentatively, D is TRBD1 (6 bases). Germline assignment: CDR1 MGHDK and CDR2 SYGVNS. The V gene lost 6 bases and the J gene lost 1 base, with 12 bases spanning the gap. This CDR3 comprises 14 residues. As DNA, the CDR3 is TGTGCCAGCAGCGCTTGGACAGAGAACACTGAAGCTTTCTTT. Amino acids: CASSAWTENTEAFF. The whole variable domain, remainder taken from reference TRBV25-1 and TRBJ1-1, is EADIYQTPRYLVIGTGKKITLECSQTMGHDKMYWYQQDPGMELHLIHYSYGVNSTEKGDLSSESTVSRIRTEHFPLTLESARPSHTSQYLCASSAWTENTEAFFGQGTRLTVV.

This clone was observed once. This rearrangement joins TRBV5-6 to TRBJ1-2; D perhaps matches TRBD1 (6 bases). Germline V gives CDR1 SGHDT, CDR2 YYEEEE. V lost 3 bases, J lost 5 bases, and 11 bases lay in between. This CDR3 comprises 13 residues. The CDR3 bases are TGTGCCAGCAGCTCCGGGACATATTATGGCTACACCTTC. Translation: CASSSGTYYGYTF.

This chain links TRBV20-1 with TRBJ2-1; possibly TRBD2 for D (6 bases). Germline V gene data show CDR1 as DFQATT and CDR2 as SNEGSKA (reference sequence). Trimming removed 3 bases at V and 4 bases at J, with 10 bases between. This CDR3 contains 13 residues. As DNA, the CDR3 is TGCAGTGCTAGTTCAGGGAGGTACAATGAGCAGTTCTTC. This sequence encodes CSASSGRYNEQFF.

The V gene is TRBV2, the J gene TRBJ2-5, with 8 bases aligning to TRBD2. The length of the CDR3 is 13 residues. The trim removed 8 bases at V and 1 base at J, leaving 3 bases unmatched. From germline, CDR1 is SNHLY and CDR2 FYNNEI. DNA for the CDR3: TGTGCCAGCGGCGGGGGGCCCCAAGAGACCCAGTACTTC. It translates to CASGGGPQETQYF.

This chain uses TRBV28 with TRBJ2-1; D perhaps matches TRBD2 (7 bases). The length of the CDR3 is 17 residues. The germline V and J ends were trimmed by 10 bases and 2 bases, with 24 bases remaining between them. Germline V gives CDR1 MDHEN, CDR2 SYDVKM. The CDR3 loop reads CATTLGGGPSPYNEQFF. The CDR3 coding sequence is TGTGCCACTACACTTGGGGGGGGGCCCTCACCCTACAATGAGCAGTTCTTC.

The genes are TRBV6-4 and TRBJ2-1; TRBD2 agrees at 16 bases. The CDR3 has 16 residues. V shed 0 bases and J 8 bases; nucleotides not matched to a gene: 1. In germline, CDR1 is MRHNA, CDR2 SNTAGT. The CDR3 DNA reads as TGTGCCAGCAGTGACTCGGGACTAGCGGGGGGGCATGAGCAGTTCTTC. It yields the protein CASSDSGLAGGHEQFF.

The chain has TRBV19 and TRBJ2-7; no clear D. Trimming stripped 5 bases from V and 7 bases from J, with 6 bases between. The V gene's germline CDR1 is LNHDA and CDR2 SQIVND (reference sequence). The CDR3 has 10 residues. The CDR3 DNA is TGTGCCAGTAGTCTCCTTGAGCAGTACTTC. Its translation: CASSLLEQYF.

This clone has only one observation. The rearrangement uses TRBV13 and TRBJ2-5; the match to TRBD1 covers 10 bases. The ends lost 5 bases at V and 4 bases at J; junction bases unmatched: 10. Germline V gene data show CDR1 as PRHDT and CDR2 as FYEKMQ (reference sequence). This CDR3 is 16 amino acids long. CDR3 sequence reads: CASSIRGQGVAETQYF. The CDR3 nucleotides are TGTGCCAGCAGCATCCGTGGACAGGGGGTGGCAGAGACCCAGTACTTC. The full variable domain, with the rest looked up from reference TRBV13 and TRBJ2-5, is AAGVIQSPRHLIKEKRETATLKCYPIPRHDTVYWYQQGPGQDPQFLISFYEKMQSDKGSIPDRFSAQQFSDYHSELNMSSLELGDSALYFCASSIRGQGVAETQYFGPGTRLLVL.

V and J are TRBV27 and TRBJ1-2; no clear D gene. This CDR3 region has 16 residues. In germline, CDR1 is MNHEY, CDR2 SMNVEV (reference sequence). The V end lost 5 bases, the J end lost 1 base, and 17 bases lay between the germline ends. CDR3 sequence reads: CASSPQIYGVNYGYTF. CDR3 DNA sequence: TGTGCCAGCAGTCCCCAAATATACGGGGTTAACTATGGCTACACCTTC.

The J gene is TRBJ2-7, the V gene TRBV28; possible D gene TRBD1, 6 bases. CDR3 length: 15 amino acids. CDR1 is MDHEN, CDR2 SYDVKM, per germline. V lost 2 bases to trimming and J lost 5 bases, with 16 bases between them. CDR3 DNA sequence: TGTGCCAGCAGTTTACGGCAGACAGGCGTAAACGAGCAGTACTTC. This translates into CASSLRQTGVNEQYF.

The chain employs TRBV3-1 (or the pseudogene TRBV3-2) and TRBJ1-1; D uncertain. Germline values: CDR1 LGHDT, CDR2 YNNKEL (reference sequence). This CDR3 region has 14 residues. Trimming took 3 bases from V and 0 from J, leaving 8 bases between them. CDR3: CASSQGSLNTEAFF. The CDR3 bases are TGTGCCAGCAGCCAGGGCAGTTTGAACACTGAAGCTTTCTTT.

The chain has TRBV21-1 and TRBJ1-2. TRBV21-1 is a documented pseudogene. The CDR3 is 12 residues long. The CDR3 DNA sequence: TGTGCCAGCAGTAGGGACTCCGGGGGCTACACCTTC. This encodes CASSRDSGGYTF.

The CDR3 spells CASSRGGPRVEQYF. In DNA form, the CDR3 reads TGTGCCAGCAGTAGAGGGGGCCCCCGCGTCGAGCAGTACTTC. The chain recombines TRBV6-5 with TRBJ2-7, with 7 bases identical to TRBD1. V was clipped by 5 bases and J by 6 bases; unmatched bases: 10. CDR1 is MNHEY and CDR2 is SVGAGI in the germline V gene. The CDR3 covers 14 residues.

The V and J genes are TRBV10-2 and TRBJ2-3; D may be TRBD2 (7 bases). The germline gives CDR1 WSHSY, CDR2 SAAADI. The CDR3 runs 14 residues. The V end was cut by 3 bases, the J end by 8 bases, with 15 bases between. The CDR3 sequence is CASSEGGGAGTQYF. CDR3 coding DNA: TGCGCCAGCAGTGAAGGAGGGGGGGCGGGTACGCAGTATTTT.

The genes are TRBV7-6 and TRBJ1-2; D call uncertain. V was cut by 5 bases and J by 6 bases, with 10 bases left in between. Germline V gene lookup returns CDR1 SGHVS and CDR2 FNYEAQ. The CDR3 contains 12 residues. The CDR3: CASSRTGDGYTF. In nucleotides, the CDR3 is TGTGCCAGCAGCCGGACTGGGGATGGCTACACCTTC.

J is TRBJ1-2 and V is TRBV3-1 (or the pseudogene TRBV3-2); perhaps TRBD1 as D (5 bases). Looked up from germline, CDR1 is LGHDT and CDR2 is YNNKEL (reference sequence). V lost 1 base and J lost 8, with 11 bases in between. The CDR3 is 13 residues long. CDR3: CASSQVRWGGYTF. CDR3 in DNA: TGTGCCAGCAGCCAAGTGCGTTGGGGCGGCTACACCTTC.

The V call is TRBV27, the J call TRBJ2-1, with D unclear. Trimming took 4 bases from V and 0 from J, leaving 7 bases between them. CDR1 and CDR2 (germline): MNHEY, SMNVEV (reference sequence). This CDR3 has 14 amino acids. The CDR3 loop is CASSYITSYNEQFF. CDR3 coding DNA: TGTGCCAGCAGTTACATTACCTCCTACAATGAGCAGTTCTTC.

This clone appeared a single time. CDR3 in DNA: TGTGCCAGCCGGGGGCCCGGGACAGCGAACACCGGGGAGCTGTTTTTT. Its translation: CASRGPGTANTGELFF. V and J are TRBV7-2 and TRBJ2-2, with D possibly being TRBD1 (7 bases). The V end lost 8 bases, the J end lost 0 bases, and 16 bases lay between the germline ends. Germline lookup yields CDR1 SGHTA and CDR2 FQGNSA. The CDR3 has 16 amino acids.

This rearrangement joins TRBV7-9 to TRBJ1-2; 9 bases line up with TRBD1. Germline values: CDR1 SEHNR, CDR2 FQNEAQ (reference sequence). This CDR3 has 18 amino acids. V dropped 6 bases and J dropped 3; count of bases not matched to a gene: 17. CDR3 protein: CASRTTGGKGGVDYGYTF. The DNA for the CDR3 is TGTGCCAGCAGAACTACAGGGGGCAAAGGGGGCGTCGACTATGGCTACACCTTC.

The chain carries TRBV5-4 and TRBJ1-3; the match to TRBD1 covers 10 bases. This CDR3 has 18 amino acids. Germline loops: CDR1 SGHNT, CDR2 YYREEE (reference sequence). V was clipped by 4 bases and J by 0 bases; unmatched bases: 10. The CDR3 sequence is CASSAPGQGTLSGNTIYF. The DNA of the CDR3 is TGTGCCAGCAGCGCCCCGGGACAGGGGACCCTCTCTGGAAACACCATATATTTT.

This clone was seen a single time. This chain uses TRBV6-1 with TRBJ1-2; TRBD1 might be the D (5 bases). This CDR3 region has 13 residues. Trimming cost V 5 bases and J 8 bases, with 15 bases left between them. CDR1 is MNHNS and CDR2 is SASEGT in the germline V gene. CDR3 nucleotide sequence: TGTGCCAGCAGTTCGGCCCAGGGTACAGGCTACACCTTC. Residues: CASSSAQGTGYTF.

A single count supports this clone. The chain links TRBV5-6 to TRBJ2-3; D possibly corresponds to TRBD1 (5 bases). This CDR3 spans 15 amino acids. V lost 4 bases and J 0 bases, leaving 12 bases between the germline ends. From germline, CDR1 is SGHDT and CDR2 YYEEEE. The CDR3, as DNA: TGTGCCAGCAGCCCCCTATGGGGCAGCACAGATACGCAGTATTTT. This sequence encodes CASSPLWGSTDTQYF. Combining the CDR3 with reference TRBV5-6 and TRBJ2-3 gives the whole variable domain DAGVTQSPTHLIKTRGQQVTLRCSPKSGHDTVSWYQQALGQGPQFIFQYYEEEERQRGNFPDRFSGHQFPNYSSELNVNALLLGDSALYLCASSPLWGSTDTQYFGPGTRLTVL.

V gene TRBV18 combines with J gene TRBJ1-1; 8 bases line up with TRBD1. Germline CDR1 and CDR2: KGHSH and LQKENI. With V trimmed by 1 base and J by 4 bases, 8 bases remained unmatched. The length of the CDR3 is 16 residues. The CDR3 DNA sequence: TGTGCCAGCTCACCACGTGGGACAGGCCAAAGCACTGAAGCTTTCTTT. It specifies CASSPRGTGQSTEAFF.

This chain uses TRBV5-4 with TRBJ2-1; 10 bases are shared with TRBD1. Germline values: CDR1 SGHNT, CDR2 YYREEE (reference sequence). The CDR3 is 15 residues long. V shed 5 bases and J 2 bases; nucleotides not matched to a gene: 4. The CDR3 sequence: CASRSDRGTYNEQFF. DNA of the CDR3: TGTGCCAGCAGGTCGGACAGGGGGACCTACAATGAGCAGTTCTTC.

The table lists this clone with a few counts. V gene TRBV7-2 combines with J gene TRBJ2-3; possible D gene TRBD2, 6 bases. CDR1 and CDR2 (germline): SGHTA, FQGNSA. The CDR3 is made up of 15 amino acids. Trimming pared 3 bases from V and 5 bases from J, leaving 15 bases between. CDR3 coding DNA: TGTGCCAGCAGCTTTGGGACTTCAAACCAAGATACGCAGTATTTT. Amino acid sequence: CASSFGTSNQDTQYF.

The chain carries TRBV28 and TRBJ2-3, with 8 bases matching TRBD1. CDR3 length: 14 residues. V was pared by 3 bases and J by 5 bases, with 4 bases of the junction left unmatched. CDR1 and CDR2 from the germline V gene are MDHEN and SYDVKM. Written as DNA, the CDR3 is TGTGCCAGCAGTTTGGCAGGGGGCAAAGATACGCAGTATTTT. Encoded protein: CASSLAGGKDTQYF. The full variable domain, its missing parts supplied by reference TRBV28 and TRBJ2-3, is DVKVTQSSRYLVKRTGEKVFLECVQDMDHENMFWYRQDPGLGLRLIYFSYDVKMKEKGDIPEGYSVSREKKERFSLILESASTNQTSMYLCASSLAGGKDTQYFGPGTRLTVL.

V is TRBV7-2 and J is TRBJ1-2; D gene uncertain. Germline V lookup: CDR1 SGHTA, CDR2 FQGNSA. Trimming shortened V by 3 bases and J by 2 bases, and 7 bases separated the two germline ends. The CDR3 loop spans 13 amino acids. CDR3: CASSLIQNYGYTF. The CDR3 nucleotides read TGTGCCAGCAGCTTGATACAGAACTATGGCTACACCTTC.

The rearrangement links TRBV27 to TRBJ2-1; 9 bases line up with TRBD2. The germline CDR1 and CDR2 sequences are MNHEY and SMNVEV (reference sequence). Germline trimming cut 5 bases from V and 2 bases from J; bases unmatched to any gene: 1. The CDR3 runs to 14 residues. CDR3 DNA: TGTGCCAGCAGTCGCGGGGGGGCCTACAATGAGCAGTTCTTC. Amino acid sequence: CASSRGGAYNEQFF.

The chain uses TRBV5-5 and TRBJ1-5; the D gene is possibly TRBD1 (5 bases). The CDR3 extends over 14 amino acids. Germline V CDR1 and CDR2: SGHKS, YYEKEE (reference sequence). Trimming left V 0 bases short and J 7 bases short, with 11 bases between. The CDR3 sequence: CASSLATGAQPQHF. CDR3 nucleotides: TGTGCCAGCAGCTTGGCAACAGGTGCGCAGCCCCAGCATTTT. Based on the CDR3 plus reference TRBV5-5 and TRBJ1-5, the full variable domain is DAGVTQSPTHLIKTRGQQVTLRCSPISGHKSVSWYQQVLGQGPQFIFQYYEKEERGRGNFPDRFSARQFPNYSSELNVNALLLGDSALYLCASSLATGAQPQHFGDGTRLSIL.

This rearrangement joins TRBV19 to TRBJ1-2, with 7 positions matching TRBD1. V shed 3 bases and J 0 bases; nucleotides not matched to a gene: 4. This CDR3 region has 15 residues. Germline CDR1 and CDR2: LNHDA and SQIVND (reference sequence). The CDR3 DNA sequence: TGTGCCAGTAGTATCGGGACAGCCACTAACTATGGCTACACCTTC. This gives the protein CASSIGTATNYGYTF.

V gene TRBV5-1 combines with J gene TRBJ2-2; D gene uncertain. The CDR3 extends over 14 amino acids. Between the trimmed V and J ends, which lost 0 bases and 5 bases, there was a span of 8 bases. CDR1 and CDR2 (germline): SGHRS, YFSETQ. The CDR3 region is CASSLGSRTGELFF. In DNA form, the CDR3 reads TGCGCCAGCAGCTTGGGATCTAGGACCGGGGAGCTGTTTTTT. Combining the CDR3 with reference TRBV5-1 and TRBJ2-2 gives the whole variable domain KAGVTQTPRYLIKTRGQQVTLSCSPISGHRSVSWYQQTPGQGLQFLFEYFSETQRNKGNFPGRFSGRQFSNSRSEMNVSTLELGDSALYLCASSLGSRTGELFFGEGSRLTVL.